This T cell receptor beta chain is from a study of graft-versus-host responses after intestinal transplantation. Study information: Each recipient received a multivisceral, liver-intestinal, or isolated intestinal graft. Recipients across the board were started on anti-thymocyte globulin induction, then kept on tacrolimus and steroids for about 3 years. Overall study results and limits: The marrow of recipients harbored GvH clones, and ileum or blood showed some of them first. Association was observed between peak circulating GvH clone levels and early post-transplant HvG declines.

As for this clone: The antigen remains unidentified.

The V segment lost 5 bases and the J segment 4 bases; nucleotides outside the gene matches: 7. This CDR3 comprises 14 residues. Germline V gene sequence: CDR1 KGHSH, CDR2 LQKENI. Here immunoSEQ multiplex PCR was the method, and the copy in TCRdb shows in-frame clones only, minus some. Counted here are some 39,000 clones, more than 85% occurring once; the ten biggest clones make up roughly 4%. The TCR sequence derives from a human patient who received an intestinal transplant, so some T cells may come from the graft donor. The chain uses TRBV18 and TRBJ2-5; 7 nucleotides match TRBD1. Material: PBMCs, obtained 700 to 750 days after intestinal transplantation. The CDR3: CASSTGQALETQYF. CDR3 sequence (DNA): TGTGCCAGCTCAACAGGACAGGCGTTAGAGACCCAGTACTTC.